This TCR beta chain originates from a study of T-cell reconstitution after alpha-beta-depleted transplantation in children. Unique molecular identifiers tagged the TCRbeta library. TCRdb analysed the PCR reads with MiXCR anew, one entry per CDR3 protein. The profile shows 640,000 or so distinct CDR3 sequences, 16% of them singletons. The sample in question was PBMCs from the stem cell graft donor, obtained from the stem cell graft. This clonotype originated in a human donor who donated a stem cell graft to a child with acute myeloid leukemia.

CDR3 region: CASSSQEGRDTEAFF. The CDR3 nucleotides read TGCGCCAGCAGCTCCCAGGAGGGCAGAGACACTGAAGCTTTCTTT. The rearrangement joins TRBV5-1 to TRBJ1-1; no definite D call. Germline V gene sequence: CDR1 SGHRS, CDR2 YFSETQ. V was clipped by 3 bases and J by 3 bases, with 15 bases between them. The CDR3 has 15 residues.